The 12 T cell receptor beta chains listed next were all sequenced from one sample in a study of cytotoxic CD8 clonotypes in ibrutinib-treated CLL. Profiled with immunoSEQ multiplex PCR; TCRdb holds only in-frame clones, not every one. In the table there are tens of thousands of clones, over 80% of which are singletons. Sequencing used PBMCs, obtained after 24 months of ibrutinib treatment. These receptors came from a human donor with chronic lymphocytic leukemia.

The CDR3 reads CASSGQKSSYEQYF. CDR3 DNA sequence: TGTGCCAGCAGTGGACAGAAAAGCTCCTACGAGCAGTACTTC. This chain joins TRBV6-1 and TRBJ2-7; TRBD1 is a possible D gene (5 bases). V lost 4 bases, J lost 0 bases, and 10 bases lay in between. Germline CDR1 is MNHNS and CDR2 is SASEGT. The length of the CDR3 is 14 residues.

V is TRBV30 and J is TRBJ1-2; no clear D. CDR1 GTSNPN and CDR2 SVGIG come from the germline V gene (reference sequence). V lost 3 bases and J 3 bases, leaving 8 bases between the germline ends. The CDR3 is made up of 12 amino acids. The chain's CDR3 is CAWREAHYGYTF. For the CDR3, the DNA is TGTGCCTGGAGGGAGGCGCACTATGGCTACACCTTC.

The chain links TRBV6-5 to TRBJ2-7, with D unclear. Germline assignment: CDR1 MNHEY and CDR2 SVGAGI. This CDR3 is built from 14 residues. Between the trimmed V and J ends, which lost 6 bases and 1 base, there was a span of 13 bases. This CDR3 is CASRLFPTSYEQYF. Here the CDR3 DNA reads TGTGCCAGCAGGCTATTCCCGACTTCCTACGAGCAGTACTTC.

This clone was recorded once. The V gene is TRBV6-5, the J gene TRBJ2-7, with D possibly TRBD2 on 5 matching bases. This CDR3 region has 15 residues. Per germline, CDR1 MNHEY and CDR2 SVGAGI. V shed 4 bases and J shed 4 bases, with 17 bases lying between them. CDR3: CASSSPYEGSYEQYF. The CDR3 DNA sequence: TGTGCCAGCAGTTCCCCTTACGAGGGATCGTACGAGCAGTACTTC.

The chain recombines TRBV5-1 with TRBJ2-1, with TRBD2 matching 11 bases. This CDR3 contains 14 residues. Germline CDR1 reads SGHRS; CDR2 reads YFSETQ. The junction had 2 bases not matched to a gene; V was cut back by 3 bases and J by 6 bases. Here the CDR3 reads CASSWGLAANEQFF. The CDR3 nucleotides read TGCGCCAGCAGCTGGGGACTAGCGGCCAATGAGCAGTTCTTC.

The CDR3 spells CASSPTGYTDTQYF. CDR3 DNA sequence: TGTGCCAGCTCACCAACAGGGTATACAGATACGCAGTATTTT. This chain uses TRBV18 with TRBJ2-3; a possible D gene is TRBD1 (6 bases). The V gene's germline CDR1 is KGHSH and CDR2 LQKENI. V shed 2 bases and J shed 3 bases, with 9 bases lying between them. This CDR3 region has 14 residues.

Only a few counts were recorded for this clone. The J gene is TRBJ2-5, the V gene TRBV18; D uncertain. Trimming left V 5 bases short and J 5 bases short, with 12 bases between. The CDR3 has 13 amino acids. Germline V CDR1 and CDR2: KGHSH, LQKENI. CDR3 sequence reads: CASSIDIQETQYF. Here the CDR3 DNA reads TGTGCCAGCTCAATAGACATTCAGGAGACCCAGTACTTC. Drawing the rest from reference TRBV18 and TRBJ2-5, the complete variable domain is NAGVMQNPRHLVRRRGQEARLRCSPMKGHSHVYWYRQLPEEGLKFMVYLQKENIIDESGMPKERFSAEFPKEGPSILRIQQVVRGDSAAYFCASSIDIQETQYFGPGTRLLVL.

The rearrangement joins TRBV19 to TRBJ2-1; 8 nucleotides agree with TRBD1. This CDR3 contains 15 residues. Germline V gene data show CDR1 as LNHDA and CDR2 as SQIVND (reference sequence). V lost 3 bases and J lost 0; bases outside the gene matches: 1. The CDR3 spells CASSIGQGSYNEQFF. The CDR3 DNA sequence: TGTGCCAGTAGTATCGGACAGGGCTCCTACAATGAGCAGTTCTTC.

This chain links TRBV30 with TRBJ1-2, with D unresolved. This CDR3 has 11 amino acids. V shed 1 base and J shed 9 bases, with 9 bases lying between them. Germline V CDR1 and CDR2: GTSNPN, SVGIG (reference sequence). In nucleotides, the CDR3 is TGTGCCTGGAGTGCCGCAGGTAGCTACACCTTC. Translated: CAWSAAGSYTF.

This chain links TRBV18 with TRBJ1-5; D unclear. V was pared by 3 bases and J by 7 bases, with 10 bases between. Germline CDR1 KGHSH, CDR2 LQKENI. The CDR3 covers 13 residues. CDR3 sequence (DNA): TGTGCCAGCTCACCCACGGAGAAGCAGCCCCAGCATTTT. Protein: CASSPTEKQPQHF.

This clone appeared a few times. The chain joins TRBV19 to TRBJ2-1, with D perhaps TRBD1 (5 bases). V lost 7 bases and J lost 5, with 15 bases in between. This CDR3 has 14 residues. Germline CDR1 reads LNHDA; CDR2 reads SQIVND (reference sequence). For the CDR3, the DNA is TGTGCCAGTACCAGACAGCTCCGAGACAATGAGCAGTTCTTC. Translation gives CASTRQLRDNEQFF.

The gene calls are TRBV7-2 and TRBJ2-2; D unresolved. Germline CDR1 SGHTA, CDR2 FQGNSA. The CDR3 sequence is 16 residues long. V gave up 5 bases and J gave up 5 bases, with 18 bases separating them. The CDR3 loop reads CASSPLRLIGTGELFF. For the CDR3, the DNA is TGTGCCAGCAGCCCTCTCAGGCTTATAGGGACCGGGGAGCTGTTTTTT.